The text below deals with one T cell receptor beta chain. Its target is not known. This CDR3 spans 17 amino acids. Germline CDR1 and CDR2: LNHNV and YYDKDF (reference sequence). V lost 5 bases, J lost 2 bases, and 12 bases stayed unmatched. The sample originates from a study of HIV-infected patients and healthy controls. Study-level points and caveats: Slight age and sex differences between study cohorts did not explain the diversity differences.

cDNA was made from about 500 ng RNA using alpha and beta constant primers. Using multiplexing indices, alpha and beta chain libraries were generated apart by chain-specific third strand synthesis. TCRdb itself ran the 5' RACE reads through MiXCR, one entry per CDR3 protein. The top ten hold about 10% of the sample, which has about 8,600 distinct CDR3 sequences, around 8% seen once. Follow-up blood was drawn about 14 weeks, roughly three months, after antiretroviral therapy began. No cell fractionation was done, so the repertoire covers all unsorted peripheral blood T cells. Peripheral blood, more than 2 ml, was drawn for RNA extraction.

This clonotype was obtained from an adult with HIV infection. This chain links TRBV15 with TRBJ2-4, with 7 bases matching TRBD2. The source material was blood, sampled during antiretroviral therapy. CDR3 DNA: TGTGCCACCAGCCTACAGCGGGGTAGCCTGTCCAAAAACATTCAGTACTTC. Translating gives CATSLQRGSLSKNIQYF.